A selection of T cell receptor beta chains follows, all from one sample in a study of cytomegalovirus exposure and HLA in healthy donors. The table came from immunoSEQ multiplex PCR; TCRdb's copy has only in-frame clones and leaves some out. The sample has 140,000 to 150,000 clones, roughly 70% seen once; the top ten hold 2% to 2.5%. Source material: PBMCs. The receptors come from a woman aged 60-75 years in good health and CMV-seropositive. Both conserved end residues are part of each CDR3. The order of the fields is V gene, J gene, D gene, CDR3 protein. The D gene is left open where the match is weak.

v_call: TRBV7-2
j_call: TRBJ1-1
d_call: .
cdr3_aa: CASSFRGNTEAFF

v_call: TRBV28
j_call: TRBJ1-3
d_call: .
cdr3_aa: CASSLLLSSGNTIYF

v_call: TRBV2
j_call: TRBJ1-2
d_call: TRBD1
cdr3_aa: CAGTGGRGYTF

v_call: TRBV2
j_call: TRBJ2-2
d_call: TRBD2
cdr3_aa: CASTLAGGIYAGELFF

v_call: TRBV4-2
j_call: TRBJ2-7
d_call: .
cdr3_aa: CASSQAGGMAYEQYF

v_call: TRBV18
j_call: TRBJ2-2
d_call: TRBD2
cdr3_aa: CASSPRTSSNTGELFF

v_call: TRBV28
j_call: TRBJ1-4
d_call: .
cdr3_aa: CASNSQLYEKLFF

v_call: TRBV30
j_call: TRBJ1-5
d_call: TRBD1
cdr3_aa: CAWARDREEPQHF

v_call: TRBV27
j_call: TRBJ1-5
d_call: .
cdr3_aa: CASSPTAGYQPQHF

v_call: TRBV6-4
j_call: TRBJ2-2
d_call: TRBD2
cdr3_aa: CASSVGLAGTGELFF

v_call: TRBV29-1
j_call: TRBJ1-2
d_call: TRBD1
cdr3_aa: CSVGTGVGYGYTF

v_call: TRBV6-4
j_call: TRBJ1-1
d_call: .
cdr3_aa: CASSDRGEGATEAFF

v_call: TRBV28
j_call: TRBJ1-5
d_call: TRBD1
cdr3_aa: CASRRSGTGNQPQHF

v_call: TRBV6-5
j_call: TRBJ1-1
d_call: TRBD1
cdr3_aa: CASSTTGTDNTEAFF

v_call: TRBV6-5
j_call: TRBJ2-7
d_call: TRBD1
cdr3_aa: CASSSRTGSGWEQYF

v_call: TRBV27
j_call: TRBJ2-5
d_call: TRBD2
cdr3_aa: CASSLIPSGLAGDSIRETQYF

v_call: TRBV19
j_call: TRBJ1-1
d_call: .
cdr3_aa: CASSIDQGGLPEAFF

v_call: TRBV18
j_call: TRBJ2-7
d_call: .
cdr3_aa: CASSPPTRGYEQYF

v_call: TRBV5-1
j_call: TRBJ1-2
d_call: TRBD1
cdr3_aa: CASSPDREEGYTF

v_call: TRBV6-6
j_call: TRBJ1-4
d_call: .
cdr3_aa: CASSRGGKDEKLFF

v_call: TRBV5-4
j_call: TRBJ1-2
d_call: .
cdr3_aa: CASSRGGQDYGYTF

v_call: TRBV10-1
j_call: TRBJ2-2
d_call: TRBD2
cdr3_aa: CASSERRGATGELFF